This T cell receptor (beta chain) originates from a study of radiation and T cells in renal cell carcinoma. Study outcomes and limitations: Baseline intratumoral clonotype presence is unknown without pretreatment biopsies.

CDR3 length equals 16 residues. Germline CDR1 is GTSNPN and CDR2 is SVGIG (reference sequence). Losses at the gene ends were 3 bases for V and 1 base for J; bases not matched to a gene: 6. Time point here: blood 4 weeks post-SBRT, at nephrectomy. The sample's treatment: 15 Gy SBRT to primary tumor, nephrectomy 4 weeks later. Serial blood draws occurred at baseline and 2 and 4 weeks post-SBRT. The tumor was a clear cell renal cell carcinoma. Sequenced by immunoSEQ multiplex PCR; TCRdb stores in-frame clones only, minus some. The table shows 140,000 or so clones, with approximately 86% occurring only once. About this clone: What it binds is unknown.

Sample: blood, taken from a patient whose treatment included radiotherapy and nephrectomy. This receptor was identified in a woman aged 45-59 years with renal cell carcinoma. The chain carries TRBV30 and TRBJ2-1, with 10 bases aligning to TRBD1. CDR3 residues: CAWRPGDRGSYNEQFF. The DNA for the CDR3 is TGTGCCTGGAGACCAGGGGACAGGGGATCCTACAATGAGCAGTTCTTC.